This T cell receptor (beta chain) was identified in a study of T cell clones after liver transplantation. At the level of the study: In this trial, immunosuppression withdrawal was attempted within 2 years of liver transplant. Third-party-reactive TCRbeta sequences from pre-transplant mixed lymphocyte reactions served as antigen-independent comparators. Blood was drawn pre-transplant, before withdrawal, and after full or failed withdrawal. Study outcomes and limitations: Compared with third party-reactive sequences, donor-reactive ones declined more, independent of withdrawal success.

Worth noting for this clone: What it recognizes is unknown.

The data were produced by immunoSEQ multiplex PCR, yet TCRdb's version contains in-frame clones alone and is incomplete. The repertoire holds tens of thousands of clones, with about 64% as singletons. Germline values: CDR1 SGHDT, CDR2 YYEEEE. The CDR3 length is 12 residues. The rearrangement links TRBV5-6 to TRBJ1-2, with D uncertain. This clonotype was obtained from a human donor who received a liver transplant. Material: CD4+ T cells from blood, obtained before liver transplant. The CDR3 reads CATSRVNYGYTF. The DNA for the CDR3 is TGTGCTACCAGTCGGGTTAACTATGGCTACACCTTC. The whole variable domain, remainder taken from reference TRBV5-6 and TRBJ1-2, is DAGVTQSPTHLIKTRGQQVTLRCSPKSGHDTVSWYQQALGQGPQFIFQYYEEEERQRGNFPDRFSGHQFPNYSSELNVNALLLGDSALYLCATSRVNYGYTFGSGTRLTVV.